A single T cell receptor beta chain is shown here with its context. As yet, its antigen is unknown. CDR1 and CDR2 (germline): SQVTM, ANQGSEA. CDR3 length: 15 residues. V was cut by 0 bases and J by 2 bases, with 12 bases left in between. This sample was taken from a study of cytomegalovirus exposure and HLA in healthy donors. Study-level findings and limits: As a later analysis showed, a missense DCLRE1C variant was linked to trimming of TCR beta V- and J-genes.

60 Vbeta and 13 Jbeta primers were used in PCR. Original processing methods: Counted up in a later analysis, unique TCR beta chains came to around 80 million, with 9.5 million to 13 million shared. This table comes from immunoSEQ multiplex PCR, and its TCRdb copy is limited to in-frame clones, with some not included. That table is the source of V, J and clone size, and D and trimming were worked out from the DNA. This sample carries approximately 130,000 clones, roughly 84% of them seen once, and the ten largest clones take roughly 3%. The sequence was obtained from a man aged 50 to 59 in good health and CMV-seronegative. The specimen was PBMCs. This chain uses TRBV29-1 with TRBJ2-3; D perhaps matches TRBD2 (5 bases). CDR3 amino acids: CSVEEGSDFTDTQYF. The CDR3 DNA sequence: TGCAGCGTTGAAGAAGGTTCGGACTTCACAGATACGCAGTATTTT.